The source of this T cell receptor (beta chain) is a study of blood T cells in healthy people across ages. Whole-study context: T cells yielded about one barcoded beta molecule per two cells through template switching. Notes on the study in general: Across samples, TCR beta diversity tracked strongly with naive T cell percentage.

Comment on this clonotype: The antigen remains undetermined.

The second PCR ran about 6 to 11 cycles with a sample-barcoded 5' primer and J-beta primers. TCRdb used MiXCR to reprocess the 5' RACE reads, holding one entry per CDR3 protein. The sample records approximately 400,000 distinct CDR3 sequences, approximately 47% being singletons. V lost 2 bases and J lost 0, with 14 bases in between. The CDR3 consists of 16 residues. From germline, CDR1 is SNHLY and CDR2 FYNNEI. The sample comprised blood. This receptor was taken from a man aged 55 to 70 in good health. The chain uses TRBV2 and TRBJ2-7; D is undetermined. The DNA of the CDR3 is TGTGCCAGCAGTGAACCCGAGGATCGACTCTCCTACGAGCAGTACTTC. This translates into CASSEPEDRLSYEQYF.